This T cell receptor (beta chain) was recovered during a study of shared clonotypes between healthy human individuals. For the study at large: There were three CD4 naive, three CD4 memory, two CD8 naive and one CD8 memory plates per donor. Study results and limitations: The study generally estimated greater richness for naive than memory subsets. It was the few donors that limited the genetic and exposure-history diversity represented. The authors expected sequencing depth to affect clonotype sharing among donors.

The naive CD8 fraction comprised CD45RO-negative cells positively selected for CCR7 and excluded terminally differentiated effector memory CD45RA+ cells. Libraries were prepared by immunoSEQ multiplex PCR; TCRdb keeps only in-frame clonotypes and omits some of them. The sample comprises about 2.1 million clones, about 93% of which are singletons, and roughly 1.8% rests with the top ten. V lost 1 base, J lost 0 bases, and 7 bases lay in between. The CDR3 loop spans 14 amino acids. The V gene's germline CDR1 is SGHVS and CDR2 FQNEAQ. Notes on this clone: The antigen is unknown.

This chain connects TRBV7-8 to TRBJ2-7, with D uncertain. The receptor comes from a man younger than 35 in good health. Some clones in this sample may be carry-over from other donors' samples. The sequenced sample was naive CD8+ T cells from PBMCs. CDR3 sequence: CASSLEANSYEQYF. CDR3 coding DNA: TGTGCCAGCAGCTTAGAGGCTAACTCCTACGAGCAGTACTTC.